The 5 T cell receptor beta chains listed next were all sequenced from one sample in a study of blood T cell repertoires in COVID-19. The data were produced by immunoSEQ multiplex PCR, yet TCRdb's version contains in-frame clones alone and is incomplete. The sample has around 260,000 clones, roughly nine tenths seen once; the top ten hold about 10%. The specimen sequenced was peripheral blood. Receptors were obtained from a man between 40 and 49 years old who had recovered from COVID-19.

This sequence joins TRBV7-2 and TRBJ2-7, with 9 bases fitting TRBD1. The CDR3 contains 15 residues. Germline values: CDR1 SGHTA, CDR2 FQGNSA. V dropped 3 bases and J dropped 0; count of bases not matched to a gene: 3. CDR3 in DNA: TGTGCCAGCAGCTTTGACAGGGGGTCCTCCTACGAGCAGTACTTC. Protein product: CASSFDRGSSYEQYF.

The V and J genes are TRBV4-1 and TRBJ1-5; weak D call: TRBD1 (6 bases). Germline CDR1 and CDR2: MGHRA and YSYEKL. The CDR3 spans 14 residues. The V end was cut by 1 base, the J end by 7 bases, with 11 bases between. The CDR3 DNA follows: TGCGCCAGCAGCCAAGGGGACACCGGGCAGCCCCAGCATTTT. The encoded protein is CASSQGDTGQPQHF.

The V gene is TRBV7-9, the J gene TRBJ2-7, with D perhaps TRBD2 (5 bases). The V end was cut by 1 base, the J end by 4 bases, with 8 bases between. Germline loops: CDR1 SEHNR, CDR2 FQNEAQ (reference sequence). CDR3 size: 13 residues. The CDR3 here is CASSLVRGYEQYF. The CDR3 DNA sequence: TGTGCCAGCAGCTTAGTCCGGGGATACGAGCAGTACTTC.

The gene calls are TRBV6-5 and TRBJ2-2, with TRBD2 matching 8 bases. The length of the CDR3 is 14 residues. V lost 7 bases to trimming and J lost 3 bases; unmatched junction nucleotides: 4. Per the germline V gene, CDR1 is MNHEY and CDR2 is SVGAGI. The CDR3 DNA reads as TGTGCCAGCATCCGACTAGCGTACACCGGGGAGCTGTTTTTT. The encoded protein is CASIRLAYTGELFF.

A single count supports this clone. The rearrangement links TRBV11-3 to TRBJ2-1, with D tentatively TRBD2 (5 bases). Germline V gives CDR1 SGHNT, CDR2 YENEEA. The CDR3 spans 13 residues. The V gene lost 5 bases and the J gene lost 6 bases, with 11 bases spanning the gap. CDR3 sequence: CASSPAGVNEQFF. Written as DNA, the CDR3 is TGTGCCAGCAGCCCGGCGGGTGTCAATGAGCAGTTCTTC. The full variable domain, with the rest looked up from reference TRBV11-3 and TRBJ2-1, is EAGVVQSPRYKIIEKKQPVAFWCNPISGHNTLYWYLQNLGQGPELLIRYENEEAVDDSQLPKDRFSAERLKGVDSTLKIQPAELGDSAVYLCASSPAGVNEQFFGPGTRLTVL.